Listed here are 26 T cell receptor beta chains from one sample, sequenced in a study of blood T cell repertoires in COVID-19. Clones were read by immunoSEQ multiplex PCR, and TCRdb kept only the in-frame ones, dropping some. The sample comprises 90,000 or so clones, 91% of which are singletons, and 1.8% rests with the top ten. The sequencing sample was made of peripheral blood. The receptor set was obtained from a human donor with active COVID-19. The donor label of this sample is uncertain.

The chain combines TRBV10-3 with TRBJ2-2; D might be TRBD2 (5 bases). Germline lookup yields CDR1 ENHRY and CDR2 SYGVKD. Trimming removed 7 bases from V and 0 bases from J, with 9 bases in between. This CDR3 is 14 amino acids long. CDR3 nucleotides: TGTGCCATCACCAGCGGAGCGAACACCGGGGAGCTGTTTTTT. It encodes CAITSGANTGELFF.

The chain links TRBV9 to TRBJ2-5, with D possibly matching TRBD2 (5 bases). V was clipped by 4 bases and J by 2 bases, with 12 bases between them. The CDR3 loop spans 14 amino acids. Germline CDR1 SGDLS, CDR2 YYNGEE. The chain's CDR3 is CASSPGLIQETQYF. The CDR3, as DNA: TGTGCCAGCAGCCCCGGACTGATACAAGAGACCCAGTACTTC.

In DNA form, the CDR3 reads TGCAGCGTTGAAACAGGGAACGATGAGCAGTTCTTC. This translates into CSVETGNDEQFF. The V call is TRBV29-1, the J call TRBJ2-1; a weak D match, TRBD1 (6 bases). V was cut by 2 bases and J by 8 bases, with 10 bases left in between. From germline, CDR1 is SQVTM and CDR2 ANQGSEA. The CDR3 extends over 12 amino acids.

CDR3: CAISESTGQTQYF. CDR3 DNA: TGTGCCATCAGTGAGTCGACAGGGCAGACGCAGTATTTT. V is TRBV10-3 and J is TRBJ2-3; TRBD1 matches at 7 bases. The germline CDR1 and CDR2 sequences are ENHRY and SYGVKD. With V trimmed by 0 bases and J by 9 bases, 3 bases remained unmatched. This CDR3 has 13 amino acids.

In this sample, this clone turned up a few times. V gene TRBV18 combines with J gene TRBJ1-1; D is perhaps TRBD1 (6 bases). Germline V gene data show CDR1 as KGHSH and CDR2 as LQKENI. This CDR3 is built from 13 residues. V lost 2 bases and J 5 bases, leaving 9 bases between the germline ends. The CDR3 coding sequence is TGTGCCAGCTCACCAGATCAGGGGACTGAAGCTTTCTTT. Protein product: CASSPDQGTEAFF.

The genes are TRBV5-6 and TRBJ2-7, with 8 positions matching TRBD1. The J segment lost 0 bases and the V segment lost 4 bases, leaving 6 bases of the junction unmatched. Per germline, CDR1 SGHDT and CDR2 YYEEEE. This CDR3 region has 15 residues. The CDR3 DNA is TGTGCCAGCAGCCCTGGGACAGGAAACTCCTACGAGCAGTACTTC. This gives the protein CASSPGTGNSYEQYF.

V and J are TRBV19 and TRBJ2-1, with D possibly TRBD2 on 6 matching bases. This CDR3 region has 13 residues. Germline V CDR1 and CDR2: LNHDA, SQIVND (reference sequence). Trimming shortened V by 1 base and J by 6 bases, and 7 bases separated the two germline ends. The DNA of the CDR3 is TGTGCCAGTAGTATAGCGGGAGTCAATGAGCAGTTCTTC. The encoded protein is CASSIAGVNEQFF.

The chain carries TRBV30 and TRBJ1-5, with 7 bases lining up with TRBD1. Trimming at V came to 3 bases and at J to 2 bases, leaving 13 bases not matched to a gene. Germline values: CDR1 GTSNPN, CDR2 SVGIG (reference sequence). This CDR3 contains 17 residues. The CDR3 DNA is TGTGCCTGGAGATCCAGGGGGACACCGGACGGCAATCAGCCCCAGCATTTT. Translating it yields CAWRSRGTPDGNQPQHF.

The count of this clone is one. The V gene is TRBV24-1, the J gene TRBJ1-3; 8 bases align to TRBD1. The J segment lost 2 bases and the V segment lost 5 bases, leaving 4 bases of the junction unmatched. The CDR3 extends over 15 amino acids. Germline loops: CDR1 KGHDR, CDR2 SFDVKD. Here the CDR3 reads CATSGPTGAGNTIYF. The CDR3 DNA reads as TGTGCCACCAGTGGCCCGACAGGGGCTGGAAACACCATATATTTT.

V and J are TRBV5-1 and TRBJ1-4; 7 bases fit TRBD1. CDR1 and CDR2 (germline): SGHRS, YFSETQ. CDR3 length: 15 residues. Germline trimming cut 4 bases from V and 7 bases from J; bases unmatched to any gene: 10. As DNA, the CDR3 is TGCGCCAGCAGCAGAGAACAGGGGTCGGGTGAAAAACTGTTTTTT. The encoded protein is CASSREQGSGEKLFF.

The V gene is TRBV2, the J gene TRBJ2-5; maybe TRBD2 (7 bases). Trimming stripped 6 bases from V and 4 bases from J, with 12 bases between. Germline V gene sequence: CDR1 SNHLY, CDR2 FYNNEI. The CDR3 has 13 residues. Written as DNA, the CDR3 is TGTGCCAGCAGGGGGGGGCCTGGAGAGACCCAGTACTTC. The encoded protein is CASRGGPGETQYF.

The J gene is TRBJ2-3, the V gene TRBV11-2; 13 nucleotides line up with TRBD2. The germline V gene encodes CDR1 SGHAT and CDR2 FQNNGV. This CDR3 contains 15 residues. V dropped 7 bases and J dropped 3; count of bases not matched to a gene: 4. The CDR3 DNA reads as TGTGCCAGCACGGGGACTAGCGGGGCAACAGATACGCAGTATTTT. This gives the protein CASTGTSGATDTQYF.

This chain uses TRBV19 with TRBJ1-5, with 7 bases lining up with TRBD1. The V segment lost 6 bases and the J segment 0 bases; nucleotides outside the gene matches: 14. Germline values: CDR1 LNHDA, CDR2 SQIVND (reference sequence). This CDR3 is 18 amino acids long. The CDR3 spells CASSLERGLEYSNQPQHF. CDR3 sequence (DNA): TGTGCCAGTAGCCTCGAGAGGGGGCTGGAGTATAGCAATCAGCCCCAGCATTTT.

This clone occurred once. This chain links TRBV6-5 with TRBJ2-1; 11 positions agree with TRBD2. The V segment lost 6 bases and the J segment 5 bases; nucleotides outside the gene matches: 3. CDR1 MNHEY and CDR2 SVGAGI come from the germline V gene. The CDR3 runs 14 residues. The CDR3 DNA is TGTGCCAGCAGGACGACTAGCGGGGACAATGAGCAGTTCTTC. It encodes CASRTTSGDNEQFF.

The rearrangement links TRBV6-6 to TRBJ1-1, with TRBD1 matching over 8 bases. Germline V gene lookup returns CDR1 MNHNY and CDR2 SVGAGI (reference sequence). V trimming: 2 bases; J trimming: 3 bases; junction bases outside the gene matches: 2. This CDR3 contains 14 residues. CDR3 sequence (DNA): TGTGCCAGCAGTTACCTACAGGGGGACACTGAAGCTTTCTTT. Translating gives CASSYLQGDTEAFF.

The J gene is TRBJ1-6, the V gene TRBV6-2 or TRBV6-3; no definite D call. Per germline, CDR1 MNHEY and CDR2 SVGEGT. There are 14 residues in the CDR3. V gave up 2 bases and J gave up 10 bases, with 12 bases separating them. The CDR3 protein is CASSYGRAGSPLHF. In nucleotides, the CDR3 is TGTGCCAGCAGTTACGGTAGGGCGGGATCACCCCTCCACTTT.

V usage is TRBV2 and J usage is TRBJ1-4; no clear D gene. The CDR3 runs 13 residues. Germline CDR1 reads SNHLY; CDR2 reads FYNNEI. The germline V and J ends were trimmed by 7 bases and 3 bases, with 9 bases remaining between them. CDR3 DNA sequence: TGTGCCAGCAATTGGCAGTCTAATGAAAAACTGTTTTTT. The encoded protein is CASNWQSNEKLFF.

The chain recombines TRBV5-1 with TRBJ2-2, with D perhaps matching TRBD1 (5 bases). V dropped 4 bases and J dropped 3 bases, with 16 bases sitting between them. This CDR3 has 16 amino acids. Germline V lookup: CDR1 SGHRS, CDR2 YFSETQ. This CDR3 is CASSGGRQQDTGELFF. For the CDR3, the DNA is TGCGCCAGCAGCGGCGGTCGTCAACAGGACACCGGGGAGCTGTTTTTT.

V usage is TRBV27 and J usage is TRBJ2-7; 7 bases fit TRBD2. The CDR3 totals 16 residues. Germline-derived CDR1 and CDR2 are MNHEY and SMNVEV (reference sequence). Trimming cost V 1 base and J 7 bases; bases outside gene matches: 13. CDR3 residues: CASSLWASGATSEQYF. As DNA, the CDR3 is TGTGCCAGCAGTTTATGGGCTAGCGGTGCCACAAGTGAGCAGTACTTC.

V gene TRBV5-1 combines with J gene TRBJ2-3, with D unresolved. Per the germline V gene, CDR1 is SGHRS and CDR2 is YFSETQ. The ends were cut back, 4 bases at V and 2 bases at J, with 17 bases in the middle. CDR3 length: 16 amino acids. CDR3 coding DNA: TGCGCCAGCAGCGTAGTACCTTTTGAGCACACAGATACGCAGTATTTT. Translating gives CASSVVPFEHTDTQYF.

The V and J genes are TRBV24-1 and TRBJ2-7; D is perhaps TRBD2 (5 bases). V was pared by 4 bases and J by 1 base, with 10 bases between. The CDR3 runs 14 residues. Germline-derived CDR1 and CDR2 are KGHDR and SFDVKD. The CDR3 sequence is CATSEGGGSYEQYF. The CDR3 DNA follows: TGTGCCACCAGTGAAGGTGGCGGGTCCTACGAGCAGTACTTC.

The rearrangement joins TRBV4-2 to TRBJ2-1; TRBD2 agrees at 12 bases. The trim removed 1 base at V and 7 bases at J, leaving 5 bases unmatched. This CDR3 spans 16 amino acids. Germline CDR1 reads LGHNA; CDR2 reads YNFKEQ. CDR3 DNA sequence: TGTGCCAGCAGCCAAGTCCTAGCGGGGGGGAAAAATGAGCAGTTCTTC. It specifies CASSQVLAGGKNEQFF.

The V gene is TRBV6-6, the J gene TRBJ2-7; 7 nucleotides match TRBD2. V lost 0 bases, J lost 6 bases, and 2 bases stayed unmatched. The CDR3 loop spans 13 amino acids. CDR1 and CDR2 (germline): MNHNY, SVGAGI (reference sequence). The CDR3 protein is CASSYSGGGEQYF. The CDR3 DNA sequence: TGTGCCAGCAGTTACTCGGGGGGGGGCGAGCAGTACTTC.

As DNA, the CDR3 is TGTGCCAGCAGCTCAACAGGGGGCGGCGGTCAGCCCCAGCATTTT. Protein: CASSSTGGGGQPQHF. The chain recombines TRBV25-1 with TRBJ1-5; 9 bases fit TRBD1. The V and J ends lost 6 bases and 6 bases, in that order; junction bases with no gene match: 9. Germline V CDR1 and CDR2: MGHDK, SYGVNS. The CDR3 has 15 amino acids. The full variable domain, its missing parts supplied by reference TRBV25-1 and TRBJ1-5, is EADIYQTPRYLVIGTGKKITLECSQTMGHDKMYWYQQDPGMELHLIHYSYGVNSTEKGDLSSESTVSRIRTEHFPLTLESARPSHTSQYLCASSSTGGGGQPQHFGDGTRLSIL.

V gene TRBV9 combines with J gene TRBJ2-6, with D possibly matching TRBD2 (7 bases). V lost 0 bases and J 1 base, leaving 14 bases between the germline ends. This CDR3 spans 18 amino acids. CDR1 is SGDLS, CDR2 YYNGEE, per germline. This chain's CDR3 is CASSVEPRGQSGANVLTF. The DNA of the CDR3 is TGTGCCAGCAGCGTAGAGCCGCGGGGGCAGTCTGGGGCCAACGTCCTGACTTTC.

The J gene is TRBJ1-6, the V gene TRBV7-9; no clear D gene. Germline CDR1 is SEHNR and CDR2 is FQNEAQ (reference sequence). The V end was cut by 3 bases, the J end by 14 bases, with 20 bases between. CDR3 length: 15 amino acids. Written as DNA, the CDR3 is TGTGCCAGCAGCTTGGACTATCCGGCGCCAGGAACCCTCCACTTT. It codes for CASSLDYPAPGTLHF.